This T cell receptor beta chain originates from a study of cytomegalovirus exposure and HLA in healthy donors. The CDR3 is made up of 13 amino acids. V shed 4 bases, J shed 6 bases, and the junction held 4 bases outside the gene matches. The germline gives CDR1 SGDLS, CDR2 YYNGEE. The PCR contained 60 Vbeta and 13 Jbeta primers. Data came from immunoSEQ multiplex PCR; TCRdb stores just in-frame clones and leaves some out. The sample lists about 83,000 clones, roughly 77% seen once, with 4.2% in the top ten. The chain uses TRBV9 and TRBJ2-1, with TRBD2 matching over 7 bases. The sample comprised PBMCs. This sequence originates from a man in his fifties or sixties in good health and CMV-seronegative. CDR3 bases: TGTGCCAGCAGCTCGGGGGGAGGCAATGAGCAGTTCTTC. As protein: CASSSGGGNEQFF.